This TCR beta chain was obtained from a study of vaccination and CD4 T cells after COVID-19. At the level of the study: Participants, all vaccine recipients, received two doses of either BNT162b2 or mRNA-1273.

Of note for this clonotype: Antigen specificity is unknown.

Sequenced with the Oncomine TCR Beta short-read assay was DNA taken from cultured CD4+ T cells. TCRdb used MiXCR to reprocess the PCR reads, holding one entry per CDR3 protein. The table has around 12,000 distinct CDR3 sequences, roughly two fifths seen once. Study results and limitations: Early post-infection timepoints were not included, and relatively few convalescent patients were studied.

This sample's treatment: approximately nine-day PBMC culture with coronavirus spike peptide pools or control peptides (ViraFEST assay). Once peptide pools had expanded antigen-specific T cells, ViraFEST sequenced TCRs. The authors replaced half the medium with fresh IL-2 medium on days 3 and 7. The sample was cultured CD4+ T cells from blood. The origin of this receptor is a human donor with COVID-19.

CDR3 nucleotide sequence: TGCAGTGCTAGAGATCCGGAGCCGGGGACCCAGTACTTC. Translation: CSARDPEPGTQYF. V usage is TRBV20-1 and J usage is TRBJ2-5; D gene unclear. CDR3 length equals 13 residues. V dropped 0 bases and J dropped 7 bases, with 12 bases sitting between them. Germline V lookup: CDR1 DFQATT, CDR2 SNEGSKA (reference sequence).